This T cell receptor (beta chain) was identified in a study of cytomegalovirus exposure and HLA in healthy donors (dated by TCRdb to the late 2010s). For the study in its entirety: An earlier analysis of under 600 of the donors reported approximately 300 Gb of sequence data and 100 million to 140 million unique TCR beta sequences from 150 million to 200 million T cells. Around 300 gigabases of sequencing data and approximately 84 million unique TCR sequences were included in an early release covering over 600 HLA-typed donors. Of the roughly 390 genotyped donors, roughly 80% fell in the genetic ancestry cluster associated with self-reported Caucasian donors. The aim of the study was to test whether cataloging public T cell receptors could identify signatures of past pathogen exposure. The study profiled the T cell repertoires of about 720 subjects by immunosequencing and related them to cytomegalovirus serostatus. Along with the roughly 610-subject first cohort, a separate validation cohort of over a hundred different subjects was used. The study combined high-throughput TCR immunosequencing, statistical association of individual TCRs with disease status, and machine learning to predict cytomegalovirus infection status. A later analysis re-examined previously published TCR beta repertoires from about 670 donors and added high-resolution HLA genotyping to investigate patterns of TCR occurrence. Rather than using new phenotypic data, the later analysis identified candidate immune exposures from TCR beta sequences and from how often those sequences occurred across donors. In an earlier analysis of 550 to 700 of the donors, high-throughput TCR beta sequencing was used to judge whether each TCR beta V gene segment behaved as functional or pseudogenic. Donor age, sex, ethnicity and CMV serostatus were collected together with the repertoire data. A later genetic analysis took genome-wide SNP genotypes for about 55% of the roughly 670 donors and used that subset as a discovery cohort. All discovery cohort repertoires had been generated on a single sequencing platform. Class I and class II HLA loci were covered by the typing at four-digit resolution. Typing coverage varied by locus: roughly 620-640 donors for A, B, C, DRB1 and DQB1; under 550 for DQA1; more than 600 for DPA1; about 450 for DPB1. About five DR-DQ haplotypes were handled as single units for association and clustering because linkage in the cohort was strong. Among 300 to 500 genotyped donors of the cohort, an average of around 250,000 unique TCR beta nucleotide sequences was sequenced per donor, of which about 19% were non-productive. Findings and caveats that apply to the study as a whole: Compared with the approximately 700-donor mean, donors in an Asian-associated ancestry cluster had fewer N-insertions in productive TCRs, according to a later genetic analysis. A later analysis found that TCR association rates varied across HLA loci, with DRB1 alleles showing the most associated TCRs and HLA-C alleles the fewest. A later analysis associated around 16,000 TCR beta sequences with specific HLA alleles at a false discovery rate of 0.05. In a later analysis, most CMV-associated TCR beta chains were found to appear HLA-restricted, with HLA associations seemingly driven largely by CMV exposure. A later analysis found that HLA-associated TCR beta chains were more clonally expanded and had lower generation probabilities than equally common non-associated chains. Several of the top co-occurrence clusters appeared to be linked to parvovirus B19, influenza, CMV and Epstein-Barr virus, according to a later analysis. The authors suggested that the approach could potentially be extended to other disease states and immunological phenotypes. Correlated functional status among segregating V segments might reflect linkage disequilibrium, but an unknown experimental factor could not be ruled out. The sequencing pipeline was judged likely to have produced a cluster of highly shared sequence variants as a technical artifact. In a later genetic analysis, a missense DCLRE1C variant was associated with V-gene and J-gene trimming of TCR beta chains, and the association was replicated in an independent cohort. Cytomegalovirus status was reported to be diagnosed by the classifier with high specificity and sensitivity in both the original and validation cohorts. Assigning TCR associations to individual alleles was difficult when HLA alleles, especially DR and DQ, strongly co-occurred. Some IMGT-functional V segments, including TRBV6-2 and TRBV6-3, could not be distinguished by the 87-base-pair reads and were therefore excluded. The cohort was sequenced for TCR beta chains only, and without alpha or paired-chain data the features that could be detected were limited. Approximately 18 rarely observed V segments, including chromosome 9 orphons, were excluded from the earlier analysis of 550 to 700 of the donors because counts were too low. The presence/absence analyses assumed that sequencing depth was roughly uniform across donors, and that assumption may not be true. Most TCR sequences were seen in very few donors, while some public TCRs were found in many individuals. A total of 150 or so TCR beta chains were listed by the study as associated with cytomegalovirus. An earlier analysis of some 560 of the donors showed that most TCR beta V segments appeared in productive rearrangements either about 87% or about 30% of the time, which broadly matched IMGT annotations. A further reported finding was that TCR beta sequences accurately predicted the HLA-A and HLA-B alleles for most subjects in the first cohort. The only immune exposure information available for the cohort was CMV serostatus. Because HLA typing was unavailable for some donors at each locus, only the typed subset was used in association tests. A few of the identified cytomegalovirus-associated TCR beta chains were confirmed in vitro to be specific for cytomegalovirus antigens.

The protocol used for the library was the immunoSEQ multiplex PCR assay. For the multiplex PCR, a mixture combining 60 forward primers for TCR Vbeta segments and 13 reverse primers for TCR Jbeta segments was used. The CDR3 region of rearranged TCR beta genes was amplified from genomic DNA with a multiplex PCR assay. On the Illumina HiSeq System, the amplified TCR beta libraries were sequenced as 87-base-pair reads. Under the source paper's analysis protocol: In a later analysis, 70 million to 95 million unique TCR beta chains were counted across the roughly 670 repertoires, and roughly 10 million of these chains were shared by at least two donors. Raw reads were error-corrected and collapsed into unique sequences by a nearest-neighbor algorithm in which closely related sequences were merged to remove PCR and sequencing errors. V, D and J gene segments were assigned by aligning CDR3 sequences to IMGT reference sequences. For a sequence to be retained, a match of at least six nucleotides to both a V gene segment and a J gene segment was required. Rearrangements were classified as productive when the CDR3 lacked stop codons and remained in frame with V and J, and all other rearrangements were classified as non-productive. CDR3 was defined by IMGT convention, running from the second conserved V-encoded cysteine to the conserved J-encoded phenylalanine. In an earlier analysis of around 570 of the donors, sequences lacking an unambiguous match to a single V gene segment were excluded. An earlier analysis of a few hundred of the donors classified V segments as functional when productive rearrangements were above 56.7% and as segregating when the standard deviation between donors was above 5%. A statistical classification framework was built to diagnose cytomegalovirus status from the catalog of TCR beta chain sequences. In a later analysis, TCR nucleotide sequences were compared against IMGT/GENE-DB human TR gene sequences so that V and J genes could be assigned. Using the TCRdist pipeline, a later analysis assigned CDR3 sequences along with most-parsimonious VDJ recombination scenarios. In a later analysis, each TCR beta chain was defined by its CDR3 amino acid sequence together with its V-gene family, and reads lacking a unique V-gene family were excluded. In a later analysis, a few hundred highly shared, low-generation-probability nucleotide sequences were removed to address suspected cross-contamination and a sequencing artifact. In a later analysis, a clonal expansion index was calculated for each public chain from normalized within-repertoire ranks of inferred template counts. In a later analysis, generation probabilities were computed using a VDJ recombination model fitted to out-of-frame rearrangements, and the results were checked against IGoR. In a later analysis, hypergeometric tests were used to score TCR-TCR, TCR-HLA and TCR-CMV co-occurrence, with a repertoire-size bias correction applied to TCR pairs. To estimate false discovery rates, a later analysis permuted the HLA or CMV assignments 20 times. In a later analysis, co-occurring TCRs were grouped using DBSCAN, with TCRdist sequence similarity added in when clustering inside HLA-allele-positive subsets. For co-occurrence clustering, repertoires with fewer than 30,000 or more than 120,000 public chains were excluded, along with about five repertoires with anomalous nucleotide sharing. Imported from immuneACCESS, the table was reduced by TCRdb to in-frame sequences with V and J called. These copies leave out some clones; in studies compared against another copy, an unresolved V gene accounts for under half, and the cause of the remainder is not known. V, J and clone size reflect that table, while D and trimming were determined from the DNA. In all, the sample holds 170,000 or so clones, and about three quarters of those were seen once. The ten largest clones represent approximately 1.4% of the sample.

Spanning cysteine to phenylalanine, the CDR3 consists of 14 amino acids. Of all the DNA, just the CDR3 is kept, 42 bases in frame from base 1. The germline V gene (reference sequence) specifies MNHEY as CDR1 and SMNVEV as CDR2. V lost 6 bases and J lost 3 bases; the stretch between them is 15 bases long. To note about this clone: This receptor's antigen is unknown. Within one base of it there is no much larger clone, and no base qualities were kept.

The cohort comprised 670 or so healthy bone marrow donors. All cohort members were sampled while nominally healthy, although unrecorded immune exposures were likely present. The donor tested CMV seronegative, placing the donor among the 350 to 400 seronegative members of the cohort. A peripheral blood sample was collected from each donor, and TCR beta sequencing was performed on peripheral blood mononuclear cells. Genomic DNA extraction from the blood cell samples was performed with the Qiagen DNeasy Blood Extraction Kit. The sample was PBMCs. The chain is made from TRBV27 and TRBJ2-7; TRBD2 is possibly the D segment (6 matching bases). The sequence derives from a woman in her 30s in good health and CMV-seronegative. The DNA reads TGTGCCAGCAGCCCTAATTTGGGGGGCTACGAGCAGTACTTC. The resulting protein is CASSPNLGGYEQYF.